This T cell receptor (beta chain) comes out of a study of blood T cell repertoires in COVID-19. Participants were aged roughly 18 to 90 years, lived in over 20 US areas, and enrolled virtually. Original processing notes: The assay estimated nucleated cells by amplifying reference gene primers. Libraries were prepared by immunoSEQ multiplex PCR; TCRdb keeps only in-frame clonotypes and omits some of them. D and trimming come from the DNA, and the V and J calls and clone size come from that table. The table has more than 110,000 clones, roughly 80% seen once. The CDR3 consists of 13 residues. Germline-derived CDR1 and CDR2 are SGHTA and FQGNSA. After removal of 2 bases from V and 12 bases from J, the junction contained 5 bases not matched to a gene.

This sequence originates from a man in his forties with acute COVID-19. The chain employs TRBV7-2 and TRBJ2-4, with 9 bases aligning to TRBD1. Sequencing was carried out using PBMCs or T cells enriched from blood (not recorded which). Here the CDR3 DNA reads TGTGCCAGCAGCTTATTACAGGGGGCAGCTCAGTACTTC. This gives the protein CASSLLQGAAQYF.